The T cell receptor beta chain described here comes from a study of CD8 T cells in Susac syndrome. Study-wide findings and caveats: The study admitted that it had a relatively small number of individuals in its TCR sequencing and HLA analysis.

Reverse transcription used roughly 0.45 to 1 ug RNA and random hexamers. Across 54 Vbeta and 13 Jbeta, immunoSEQ multiplex PCR amplified TCR beta CDR3. TCRdb reprocessed the immunoSEQ multiplex PCR reads with MiXCR, giving one entry per CDR3 protein. The table has some 130,000 distinct CDR3 sequences, roughly 89% seen once. Notes on this clonotype: Its antigen remains unknown.

The CDR3 spans 14 residues. Germline V gene data show CDR1 as MNHEY and CDR2 as SMNVEV (reference sequence). V dropped 2 bases and J dropped 7 bases, with 12 bases sitting between them. The V gene is TRBV27, the J gene TRBJ1-5, with D maybe TRBD1 (5 bases). Specimen: CD8+ T cells from PBMCs. This TCR came from a human donor with multiple sclerosis. Written as DNA, the CDR3 is TGTGCCAGCAGTTTAATGGGGGGAGACCAGCCCCAGCATTTT. Its translation is CASSLMGGDQPQHF.